Listed below are T cell receptor beta chains from one sample, sequenced in a study of CD8 T cells in Susac syndrome. TCRdb reanalysed the immunoSEQ multiplex PCR reads using MiXCR and keeps one entry per CDR3 protein. This repertoire shows approximately 200,000 distinct CDR3 sequences, about 95% found once; its top ten account for under 0.095%. Source material: CD4+ T cells from PBMCs. These receptors all come from a human donor with multiple sclerosis. CDR3s include the opening cysteine and the closing phenylalanine or tryptophan. The order of the fields is clone size, D gene, J gene, V gene, CDR3 DNA, CDR3 protein. The D gene is left open where the match is weak. Expanded clones are given a class, and other clones once, few, many or no size at all.

once | TRBD1 | TRBJ2-7 | TRBV30 | TGTGCCTGGAGCCCGGGACAGGGGATCTTGGTGCAGTACTTC | CAWSPGQGILVQYF
- | TRBD1 | TRBJ2-7 | TRBV10-3 | TGTGCCATCAGTGACCCCTGGGACAGGGGGCTGTACGAGCAGTACTTC | CAISDPWDRGLYEQYF
- | - | TRBJ1-1 | TRBV3-1 | TGTGCCAGCAGCCAAACGGAGGAAGCTTTCTTT | CASSQTEEAFF
- | - | TRBJ1-1 | TRBV6-5 | TGTGCCAGCAGGTCACAGGGCGGGGGCACTGAAGCTTTCTTT | CASRSQGGGTEAFF
- | - | TRBJ2-1 | TRBV5-4 | TGTGCCAGCAGCCCCGGGGGCCTTTTGGATGAGCAGTTCTTC | CASSPGGLLDEQFF
- | - | TRBJ2-1 | TRBV15 | TGTGCCACCAGCAGGGATAGCGGCAGCTCCTACAATGAGCAGTTCTTC | CATSRDSGSSYNEQFF
- | - | TRBJ2-7 | TRBV24-1 | TGTGCCACGGCCGACGGCTACGAGCAGTACTTC | CATADGYEQYF
once | - | TRBJ2-7 | TRBV6-1 | TGTGCCAGCAGTCGCGACACTTTTAGTAGCTCCTACGAGCAGTACTTC | CASSRDTFSSSYEQYF
- | - | TRBJ2-7 | TRBV12-5 | TGTGCTAGTTCGTTGGCGGGGGAGCAGTACTTC | CASSLAGEQYF
- | TRBD1 | TRBJ2-5 | TRBV3-1 | TGTGCCAGCAGCCAAACAGGGGTTCGAGAGACCCAGTACTTC | CASSQTGVRETQYF
- | - | TRBJ2-1 | TRBV20-1 | TGCAGTGCTAGGAACTACAATGAGCAGTTCTTC | CSARNYNEQFF
- | TRBD2 | TRBJ2-7 | TRBV6-2/TRBV6-3 | TGTGCCGCCAAAGGGACTAGCTACGAGCAGTACTTC | CAAKGTSYEQYF
- | - | TRBJ2-5 | TRBV3-1 | TGTGCCAGCGGAAAGTACCAAGAGACCCAGTACTTC | CASGKYQETQYF
- | - | TRBJ2-7 | TRBV20-1 | TGCAGTGCTAACAGTGACTACGAGCAGTACTTC | CSANSDYEQYF
- | - | TRBJ1-2 | TRBV3-1 | TGTGCCAGCACCCCGAGCGGGGACGCCTGGGGCTACACCTTC | CASTPSGDAWGYTF
- | TRBD2 | TRBJ2-1 | TRBV20-1 | TGCAGTGCTAGAGATCTCGAGGGACTAGACCACAATGAGCAGTTCTTC | CSARDLEGLDHNEQFF
- | - | TRBJ2-7 | TRBV6-2/TRBV6-3 | TGTGCCAGCATTCAATCGGGACTCGGCTACGAGCAGTACTTC | CASIQSGLGYEQYF
- | TRBD1 | TRBJ1-2 | TRBV20-1 | TGCAGTGCTAGACCTTTAACAGGGGGCCTCCATGGCTACACCTTC | CSARPLTGGLHGYTF
- | TRBD2 | TRBJ2-1 | TRBV30 | TGTGCCTGGAGTGTAAGACTAGCGGGAGCCAAGAGCTCCTACAATGAGCAGTTCTTC | CAWSVRLAGAKSSYNEQFF
- | TRBD2 | TRBJ2-7 | TRBV18 | TGTGCCAGCTCACCAGGGACTAGCGGGAGTAACGAGCAGTACTTC | CASSPGTSGSNEQYF
- | - | TRBJ2-5 | TRBV14 | TGTGCCAGCAGCCGGGTTGGATATGGTACCCAGTACTTC | CASSRVGYGTQYF
- | - | TRBJ1-1 | TRBV30 | TGTGCCTGGATACGCAGGGGTTCGAAGGATGCTTTCTTT | CAWIRRGSKDAFF
once | TRBD1 | TRBJ2-6 | TRBV6-6 | TGTGCCAGCAGTTACTCAACAGGGGGCTCTAACAACGTCCTGACTTTC | CASSYSTGGSNNVLTF
- | - | TRBJ2-7 | TRBV29-1 | TGCAGCGTTGTCGGAGGACCCTCCTACGAGCAGTACTTC | CSVVGGPSYEQYF
- | - | TRBJ1-1 | TRBV3-1 | TGTGCCAGCAGCCAAGTCGTCTTGAACACTGAAGCTTTCTTT | CASSQVVLNTEAFF
- | TRBD2 | TRBJ2-5 | TRBV19 | TGTGCCAGTCGAACCGGGACTAGCGGGATGGAGACCCAGTACTTC | CASRTGTSGMETQYF
- | TRBD2 | TRBJ2-5 | TRBV12-3/TRBV12-4 | TGTGCCAGCAGATCTAGCGGGGGGGACTGGGAGACCCAGTACTTC | CASRSSGGDWETQYF
- | TRBD1 | TRBJ2-3 | TRBV12-3/TRBV12-4 | TGTGCCAGCAGTGGGAACAGGGGGCAGGTAGATACGCAGTATTTT | CASSGNRGQVDTQYF
- | TRBD1 | TRBJ2-3 | TRBV3-1 | TGTGCCAGCAGCCAGCGACAGGGGGCAACAGATACGCAGTATTTT | CASSQRQGATDTQYF
- | - | TRBJ1-1 | TRBV20-1 | TGCAGTGCCCCCCAGTGGGGGAGCACTGAAGCTTTCTTT | CSAPQWGSTEAFF
- | TRBD1 | TRBJ2-3 | TRBV18 | TGTGCCAGCTCACCAGTACAGGGGAGCGGTACGCAGTATTTT | CASSPVQGSGTQYF
- | - | TRBJ1-1 | TRBV12-3/TRBV12-4 | TGTGCCAGCAGCCAAGGGCCAGGGTCGAACACTGAAGCTTTCTTT | CASSQGPGSNTEAFF
- | - | TRBJ2-4 | TRBV5-4 | TGTGCCAGCAGCTCCGCCCGCCCGGGGTCCATTCAGTACTTC | CASSSARPGSIQYF
- | - | TRBJ1-3 | TRBV9 | TGTGCCAGCAGCGTCCAGAGCTCTGGAAACACCATATATTTT | CASSVQSSGNTIYF
- | TRBD1 | TRBJ2-7 | TRBV20-1 | TGCAGTGCTAGCGACAGGGGAGGCTACGAGCAGTACTTC | CSASDRGGYEQYF
- | - | TRBJ2-1 | TRBV30 | TGTGCCTGGAGTGTACAACCGAGGGCTCGGAATGAGCAGTTCTTC | CAWSVQPRARNEQFF
- | - | TRBJ2-3 | TRBV25-1 | TGTGCCAGCAGTGATCCTCCTAGCACAGATACGCAGTATTTT | CASSDPPSTDTQYF
- | TRBD1 | TRBJ2-3 | TRBV3-1 | TGTGCCAGCAGCCCCCAGGACAGGTCGCAGTATTTT | CASSPQDRSQYF
- | TRBD1 | TRBJ2-1 | TRBV5-4 | TGTGCCAGCAGCTGGGACAGGCAAAATGAGCAGTTCTTC | CASSWDRQNEQFF
- | - | TRBJ1-2 | TRBV30 | TGTGCCTGGACCGCCCCTCTACGCATTAACTATGGCTACACCTTC | CAWTAPLRINYGYTF
- | - | TRBJ2-1 | TRBV27 | TGTGCCAGCAGTCTCCGAGGGGGGGCCCCGGGTGAGCAGTTCTTC | CASSLRGGAPGEQFF
- | TRBD1 | TRBJ1-5 | TRBV2 | TGTGCCAGCAATAGACAGGGGGACCTCTCTAATCAGCCCCAGCATTTT | CASNRQGDLSNQPQHF
- | TRBD1 | TRBJ1-5 | TRBV7-2 | TGTGCCAGCAGCCCAGGCAGGGGGAGGCAGCCCCAGCATTTT | CASSPGRGRQPQHF
- | TRBD1 | TRBJ1-1 | TRBV30 | TGTGCCTGGAGTGCGGCAGGGGGGACTGAAGCTTTCTTT | CAWSAAGGTEAFF
- | - | TRBJ1-1 | TRBV5-1 | TGCGCCAGCAGCTTGGAGCCAGTCAACACTGAAGCTTTCTTT | CASSLEPVNTEAFF
- | TRBD1 | TRBJ2-5 | TRBV11-2 | TGTGCCAGCAGCTCAGGGACAGGGTTAGAGACCCAGTACTTC | CASSSGTGLETQYF
once | - | TRBJ1-2 | TRBV29-1 | TGCAGCGTTACGGGCCCCGCCGGCGGGTATGGCTACACCTTC | CSVTGPAGGYGYTF
few | - | TRBJ1-5 | TRBV30 | TGTGCCTGGAGTACAGGTAGCAATCAGCCCCAGCATTTT | CAWSTGSNQPQHF
- | TRBD1 | TRBJ1-2 | TRBV11-2 | TGTGCCAGCAGCTTATCGGGGGACAGGGATGGCTACACCTTC | CASSLSGDRDGYTF
- | - | TRBJ1-5 | TRBV4-1 | TGCGCCAGCAGCCAAGACGCCGGACAGATTGTTTATCAGCCCCAGCATTTT | CASSQDAGQIVYQPQHF
- | - | TRBJ2-3 | TRBV3-1 | TGTGCCAGCAGCCCAAGGAGGGGGGCATTCACAGATACGCAGTATTTT | CASSPRRGAFTDTQYF
- | TRBD2 | TRBJ2-1 | TRBV24-1 | TGTGCCACCAGTGATCCTAGCGGGAGCTCCTACAATGAGCAGTTCTTC | CATSDPSGSSYNEQFF
- | TRBD2 | TRBJ2-1 | TRBV15 | TGTGCCACCAGCCGGACTAGCGGGGGCAATGAGCAGTTCTTC | CATSRTSGGNEQFF
- | TRBD2 | TRBJ2-7 | TRBV12-3/TRBV12-4 | TGTGCCAGTCAACTAGCGGGTGTAAGCTACGAGCAGTACTTC | CASQLAGVSYEQYF